The entry that follows covers one T cell receptor (beta chain) sequence. Antigen specificity is unknown. Germline V lookup: CDR1 MNHEY, CDR2 SVGAGI. The CDR3 extends over 14 amino acids. The germline V and J ends were trimmed by 4 bases and 0 bases, with 9 bases remaining between them. The data were obtained in a study of T-cell memory formation after mild COVID-19. TCRdb re-called the 5' RACE reads with MiXCR, one entry per CDR3 protein. Among about 410,000 distinct CDR3 sequences, around a quarter were seen once, and the ten largest hold over 10%. Study results and limitations: Clones contracting day 15 to 85 were balanced CD4/CD8; later expanders leaned CD4+. Whether day 37 second-wave clones are SARS-CoV-2-specific was not confirmed. Chiefly within CM and EM were the contracting CD4+ clones; CD8+ ones were within EMRA.

Material for sequencing was PBMCs or a T cell subset sorted from them (not recorded which). This sequence was found in an adult woman who had mild COVID-19 (a few samples of this study predate the infection). Cell type and time point are not known. The chain carries TRBV6-5 and TRBJ1-1; D unclear. CDR3 coding DNA: TGTGCCAGCAGTTCTCGCTGGGTGAACACTGAAGCTTTCTTT. Its translation: CASSSRWVNTEAFF.